These T cell receptor beta chains were read from a single sample in a study of cytomegalovirus exposure and HLA in healthy donors. The protocol was immunoSEQ multiplex PCR, while the TCRdb copy is restricted to in-frame clones and leaves out a portion. The sample carries roughly 130,000 clones, 79% recorded once. The sample comprised PBMCs. All receptors derive from a man between 18 and 35 years old in good health and CMV-seronegative. CDR3s include the opening cysteine and the closing phenylalanine or tryptophan. The D gene is left open where the match is weak. Not every row has a clone size; where given, it reads once, few, many or a size class.

v_call: TRBV19
clone_size: NA
d_call: TRBD1
j_call: TRBJ2-7
cdr3_nt: TGTGCCAGTAGTGTAGGGACAGGGATCTCCTACGAGCAGTACTTC
cdr3_aa: CASSVGTGISYEQYF

v_call: TRBV6-4
clone_size: NA
d_call: NA
j_call: TRBJ1-2
cdr3_nt: TGTGCCAGCAGTGAGTCCAGGGCGAGAGGCTACACCTTC
cdr3_aa: CASSESRARGYTF

v_call: TRBV19
clone_size: NA
d_call: NA
j_call: TRBJ1-5
cdr3_nt: TGTGCCAGTATGGGCGGGGGTTCGATGCAGCAGCCCCAGCATTTT
cdr3_aa: CASMGGGSMQQPQHF

v_call: TRBV19
clone_size: NA
d_call: NA
j_call: TRBJ2-1
cdr3_nt: TGTGCCAGTAGTATTAGTTACTTCAACAATGAGCAGTTCTTC
cdr3_aa: CASSISYFNNEQFF

v_call: TRBV19
clone_size: NA
d_call: NA
j_call: TRBJ1-1
cdr3_nt: TGTGCCAGTAGTATCAGCAGGGTTGGAACAACAAACACTGAAGCTTTCTTT
cdr3_aa: CASSISRVGTTNTEAFF

v_call: TRBV6-5
clone_size: NA
d_call: NA
j_call: TRBJ1-3
cdr3_nt: TGTGCCAGCAGTCCTAACGGGGACACCATATATTTT
cdr3_aa: CASSPNGDTIYF

v_call: TRBV6-6
clone_size: NA
d_call: TRBD1
j_call: TRBJ2-1
cdr3_nt: TGTGCCAGCAGTCCGGGACAGATCTACAATGAGCAGTTCTTC
cdr3_aa: CASSPGQIYNEQFF

v_call: TRBV12-5
clone_size: NA
d_call: NA
j_call: TRBJ2-3
cdr3_nt: TGTGCTAGTGGTTTGGTATTTCGAAGTGGCGGGACTAGCACAGATACGCAGTATTTT
cdr3_aa: CASGLVFRSGGTSTDTQYF

v_call: TRBV2
clone_size: NA
d_call: TRBD1
j_call: TRBJ1-2
cdr3_nt: TGTGCCAGCAGCGAGGAGGGACAGAACTATGGCTACACCTTC
cdr3_aa: CASSEEGQNYGYTF

v_call: TRBV7-6
clone_size: once
d_call: TRBD1
j_call: TRBJ2-1
cdr3_nt: TGTGCCGTATCACAGGGGGCGCGGTACAATGAGCAGTTCTTC
cdr3_aa: CAVSQGARYNEQFF

v_call: TRBV9
clone_size: NA
d_call: TRBD2
j_call: TRBJ2-1
cdr3_nt: TGTGCCAGCAGCGTAGAGGCGGGTGTAGCGGGGAATGAGCAGTTCTTC
cdr3_aa: CASSVEAGVAGNEQFF

v_call: TRBV19
clone_size: NA
d_call: TRBD1
j_call: TRBJ1-1
cdr3_nt: TGTGCCAGTAGTCGCCAGGGGGGCGACACTGAAGCTTTCTTT
cdr3_aa: CASSRQGGDTEAFF

v_call: TRBV2
clone_size: few
d_call: TRBD1
j_call: TRBJ1-1
cdr3_nt: TGTGCCAGCGGCCGACCAGGGGGTGCCACTGAAGCTTTCTTT
cdr3_aa: CASGRPGGATEAFF

v_call: TRBV28
clone_size: NA
d_call: NA
j_call: TRBJ2-3
cdr3_nt: TGTGCCAGCAGCTCAGGGGTTGCAGATACGCAGTATTTT
cdr3_aa: CASSSGVADTQYF

v_call: TRBV9
clone_size: once
d_call: NA
j_call: TRBJ1-1
cdr3_nt: TGTGCCAGCAGCGTTTCGAACAGGCAGGGGAACACTGAAGCTTTCTTT
cdr3_aa: CASSVSNRQGNTEAFF

v_call: TRBV5-1
clone_size: NA
d_call: TRBD2
j_call: TRBJ2-1
cdr3_nt: TGCGCCAGCAGCCCCCTGACTAGCGGAGTCCGCAATGAGCAGTTCTTC
cdr3_aa: CASSPLTSGVRNEQFF

v_call: TRBV7-9
clone_size: NA
d_call: TRBD1
j_call: TRBJ2-3
cdr3_nt: TGTTCCAGCAGCTCCGGACAGGGACGGAGCACAGATACGCAGTATTTT
cdr3_aa: CSSSSGQGRSTDTQYF